This entry describes one TCR beta chain. Its specificity is not known. This sample was taken from a study of response to subunit inactivated influenza vaccine. Broader study findings: Researchers suggested that each seasonal influenza vaccination recruits few new T cells.

In TCRdb, the RT-PCR reads were re-called with MiXCR into one record per CDR3 protein. The sample lists about 620,000 distinct CDR3 sequences; roughly 12% were seen once. This sample was shared with a second study, whose subject was T cells expressing NK-cell markers. From that paper: UMI-tagged 5'RACE template switching yielded the TCR beta cDNA. Most of the eight sequenced donors tested HCMV-seropositive; one tested seronegative. In a group of about 6 donors, dominant NKG2C+ clonotypes represented roughly 1.0-7.0% of CD8+ T cells. The CD3+CD56-NKG2C+ fraction was also led by these clonotypes in a handful of donors.

The source material was PBMCs from blood, sampled on the day of vaccination. The TCR sequence derives from a man aged 50 to 59 who received an inactivated influenza vaccine.

In DNA form, the CDR3 reads TGCGCCAGCGGACTAGCGGTGAACTCCTACGAGCAGTACTTC. Protein: CASGLAVNSYEQYF. J is TRBJ2-7 and V is TRBV5-1; 10 bases match TRBD2. J gave up 0 bases and V 7 bases, and 4 bases lay outside the gene matches. The CDR3 runs to 14 residues. The germline V gene has CDR1 SGHRS and CDR2 YFSETQ.